The clone carrying this T cell receptor beta chain has a count of ten or more. Antigen unknown. This sample is drawn from a study of CD8+CD57+ T cells in acquired aplastic anemia. Study in general: Sequencing produced an average of about 11 million reads per healthy donor for CD4+ cells. Study-wide points: Patients and controls had CD8+ Simpson's diversity values that were not significantly distinct.

The CDR3 length is 17 residues. The V end was cut by 1 base, the J end by 3 bases, with 14 bases between. Germline CDR1 SGHRS, CDR2 YFSETQ. CDR3 and TCR beta VDJ profiling relied on a genomic DNA template. TCRdb independently ran MiXCR on the reads; one entry per CDR3 protein. The repertoire holds some 140,000 distinct CDR3 sequences, with around two fifths as singletons. This receptor was obtained from a human donor in good health, serving as a control. The V and J genes are TRBV5-1 and TRBJ2-6, with D perhaps matching TRBD1 (6 bases). The sequenced sample was sorted CD4+, CD8+, or CD8+CD57+ T cells (not recorded which) from PBMCs. The CDR3 coding sequence is TGCGCCAGCAGCTTGCAGCCAGGGGTTAGTGGGGCCAACGTCCTGACTTTC. Its protein is CASSLQPGVSGANVLTF.